This T cell receptor (beta chain) was sequenced during a study of OX40 agonist ivuxolimab in advanced cancers. Whole-study results and caveats: Among patients with partial responses at 0.1-3.0 mg/kg, clonal expansion was among the lowest.

V lost 4 bases to trimming and J lost 5 bases; unmatched junction nucleotides: 8. The CDR3 has 15 residues. Looked up from germline, CDR1 is LGHNA and CDR2 is YNFKEQ. The method was immunoSEQ multiplex PCR; TCRdb's version includes in-frame clones alone and lacks a portion of them. This sample has about 62,000 clones; roughly 92% occur once, and the top ten carry around 15%. Concerning this clone itself: What it binds is unknown.

The material was CD4+ or CD8+ T cells sorted from blood, obtained in a trial of the OX40 agonist ivuxolimab. The J gene is TRBJ2-1, the V gene TRBV4-2; the match to TRBD2 covers 7 bases. The sequence was obtained from an adult with an advanced solid tumor such as melanoma, head and neck, liver or kidney cancer. Here the CDR3 DNA reads TGTGCCAGCAGCCGTTATCTAGCGGAAAACAATGAGCAGTTCTTC. Translation gives CASSRYLAENNEQFF.